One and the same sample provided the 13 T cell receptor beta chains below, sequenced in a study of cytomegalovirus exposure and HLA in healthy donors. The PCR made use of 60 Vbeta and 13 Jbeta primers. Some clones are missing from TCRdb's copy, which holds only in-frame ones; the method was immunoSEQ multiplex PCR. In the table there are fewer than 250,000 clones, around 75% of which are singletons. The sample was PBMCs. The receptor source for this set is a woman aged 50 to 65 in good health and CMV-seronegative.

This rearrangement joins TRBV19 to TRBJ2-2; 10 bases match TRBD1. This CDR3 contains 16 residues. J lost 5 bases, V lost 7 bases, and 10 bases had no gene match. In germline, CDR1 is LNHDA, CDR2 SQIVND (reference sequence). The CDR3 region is CASINNRDRGTGELFF. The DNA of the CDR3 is TGTGCCAGTATTAATAACCGGGACAGGGGAACCGGGGAGCTGTTTTTT.

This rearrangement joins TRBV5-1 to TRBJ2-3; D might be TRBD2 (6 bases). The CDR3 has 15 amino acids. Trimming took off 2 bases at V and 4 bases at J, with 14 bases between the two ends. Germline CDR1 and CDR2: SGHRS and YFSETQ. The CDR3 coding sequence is TGCGCCAGCAGCTTAGGCGGAGGGATTGCAGATACGCAGTATTTT. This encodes CASSLGGGIADTQYF.

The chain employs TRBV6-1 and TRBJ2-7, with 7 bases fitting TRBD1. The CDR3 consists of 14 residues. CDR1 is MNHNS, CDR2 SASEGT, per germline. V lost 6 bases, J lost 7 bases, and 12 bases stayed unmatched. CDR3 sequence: CASRPDRVGGEQYF. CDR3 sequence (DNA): TGTGCCAGCAGGCCCGACAGGGTTGGTGGGGAGCAGTACTTC.

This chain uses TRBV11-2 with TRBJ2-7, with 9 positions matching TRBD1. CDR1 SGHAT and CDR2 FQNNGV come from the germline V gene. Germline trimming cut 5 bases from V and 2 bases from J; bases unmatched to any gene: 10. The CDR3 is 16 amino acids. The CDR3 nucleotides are TGTGCCAGCAGCGCCTCGGGACAGGGCCCTCCCTACGAGCAGTACTTC. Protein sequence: CASSASGQGPPYEQYF. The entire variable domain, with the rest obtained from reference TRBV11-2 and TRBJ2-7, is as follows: EAGVAQSPRYKIIEKRQSVAFWCNPISGHATLYWYQQILGQGPKLLIQFQNNGVVDDSQLPKDRFSAERLKGVDSTLKIQPAKLEDSAVYLCASSASGQGPPYEQYFGPGTRLTVT.

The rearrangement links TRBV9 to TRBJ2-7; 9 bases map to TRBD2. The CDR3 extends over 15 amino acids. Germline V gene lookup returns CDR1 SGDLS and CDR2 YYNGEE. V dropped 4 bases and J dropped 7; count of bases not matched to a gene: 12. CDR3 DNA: TGTGCCAGCAGCCCAAGACTAGCGGCACAAAGGGAGCAGTACTTC. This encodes CASSPRLAAQREQYF.

CDR3 residues: CASSERLAGLGEQFF. The CDR3 DNA is TGTGCCAGCAGTGAACGCCTAGCGGGATTGGGTGAGCAGTTCTTC. V gene TRBV2 combines with J gene TRBJ2-1; 9 positions match TRBD2. V lost 2 bases, J lost 9 bases, and 8 bases stayed unmatched. This CDR3 is 15 amino acids long. Germline V lookup: CDR1 SNHLY, CDR2 FYNNEI.

This CDR3 is CASSQPRSGIILTSLSREQYF. The DNA for the CDR3 is TGCGCCAGCAGTCAACCCCGATCCGGGATAATCTTGACAAGCCTTTCGCGGGAGCAGTACTTC. V and J are TRBV23-1 and TRBJ2-7; weak D call: TRBD2 (5 bases). TRBV23-1 is an ORF; its function is uncertain. V shed 2 bases and J shed 7 bases, with 36 bases lying between them. The CDR3 loop spans 21 amino acids.

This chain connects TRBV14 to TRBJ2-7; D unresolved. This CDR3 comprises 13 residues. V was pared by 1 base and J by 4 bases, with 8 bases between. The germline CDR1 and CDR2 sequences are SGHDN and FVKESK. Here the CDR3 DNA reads TGTGCCAGCAGCCAAGGACTGAGATACGAGCAGTACTTC. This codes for CASSQGLRYEQYF.

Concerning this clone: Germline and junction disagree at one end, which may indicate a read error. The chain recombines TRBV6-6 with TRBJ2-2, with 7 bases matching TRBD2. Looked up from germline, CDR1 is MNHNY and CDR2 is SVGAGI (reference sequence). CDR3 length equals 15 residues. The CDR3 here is CDSNPWAGAPGELFF. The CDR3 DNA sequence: TGTGACAGCAATCCCTGGGCGGGAGCCCCCGGGGAGCTGTTTTTT.

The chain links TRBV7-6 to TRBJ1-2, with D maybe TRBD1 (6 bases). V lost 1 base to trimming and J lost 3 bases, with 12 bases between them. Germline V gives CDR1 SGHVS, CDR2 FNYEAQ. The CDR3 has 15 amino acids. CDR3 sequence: CASSLVAGVDYGYTF. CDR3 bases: TGTGCCAGCAGCTTAGTGGCAGGGGTAGACTATGGCTACACCTTC.

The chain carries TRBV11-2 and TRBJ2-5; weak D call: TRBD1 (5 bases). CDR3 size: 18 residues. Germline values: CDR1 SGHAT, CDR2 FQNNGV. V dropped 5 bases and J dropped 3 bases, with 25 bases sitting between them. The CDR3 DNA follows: TGTGCCAGCAGCGTAGGGCGTCAGGGAAGAGTGCGAGAAGAGACCCAGTACTTC. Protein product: CASSVGRQGRVREETQYF.

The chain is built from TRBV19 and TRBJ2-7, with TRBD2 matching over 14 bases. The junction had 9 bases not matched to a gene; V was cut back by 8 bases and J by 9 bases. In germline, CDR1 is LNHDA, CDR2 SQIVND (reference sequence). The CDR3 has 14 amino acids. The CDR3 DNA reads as TGTGCCAGTCACAAAGGGACTAGCGGGAGTCGGCAGTACTTC. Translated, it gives CASHKGTSGSRQYF. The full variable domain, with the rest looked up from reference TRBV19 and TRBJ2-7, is DGGITQSPKYLFRKEGQNVTLSCEQNLNHDAMYWYRQDPGQGLRLIYYSQIVNDFQKGDIAEGYSVSREKKESFPLTVTSAQKNPTAFYLCASHKGTSGSRQYFGPGTRLTVT.

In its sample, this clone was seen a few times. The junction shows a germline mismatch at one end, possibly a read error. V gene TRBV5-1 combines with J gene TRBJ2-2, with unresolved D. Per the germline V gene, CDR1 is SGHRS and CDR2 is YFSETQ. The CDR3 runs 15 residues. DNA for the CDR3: TGTGCCAGCAGCTCAGCGCCAGACAACACCGGGGAGCTGTTTTTT. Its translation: CASSSAPDNTGELFF. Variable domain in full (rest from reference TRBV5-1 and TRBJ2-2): KAGVTQTPRYLIKTRGQQVTLSCSPISGHRSVSWYQQTPGQGLQFLFEYFSETQRNKGNFPGRFSGRQFSNSRSEMNVSTLELGDSALYLCASSSAPDNTGELFFGEGSRLTVL.